These 5 T cell receptor beta chains share one sample of origin, sequenced in a study of blood T cells in healthy people across ages. Through a sample-barcoded 5' primer and a J-beta primer mix, a second PCR was run for roughly 6 to 11 cycles. One entry per CDR3 protein, called by TCRdb with MiXCR from the 5' RACE reads. The sample holds some 880,000 distinct CDR3 sequences, 30% to 45% seen once. Specimen: blood. The receptors shown here come from a man aged 18 to 29 in good health.

This rearrangement joins TRBV5-1 to TRBJ1-1; D remains unclear. The CDR3 has 14 amino acids. Germline values: CDR1 SGHRS, CDR2 YFSETQ. The V and J ends lost 0 bases and 7 bases respectively, with 13 bases between them. The CDR3 coding sequence is TGCGCCAGCAGCTTGGAATATCGCTCCAGTGAAGCTTTCTTT. Protein sequence: CASSLEYRSSEAFF.

DNA for the CDR3: TGTGCCAGCGGTAGGACAGCGATGAACACTGAAGCTTTCTTT. Translated, it gives CASGRTAMNTEAFF. The gene calls are TRBV2 and TRBJ1-1; a weak D match, TRBD1 (6 bases). The V and J ends lost 8 bases and 0 bases respectively, with 13 bases between them. From germline, CDR1 is SNHLY and CDR2 FYNNEI. This CDR3 is built from 14 residues.

This clonotype showed up just a few times. This chain joins TRBV5-4 and TRBJ2-1; TRBD1 is a possible D gene (8 bases). The CDR3 length is 16 residues. From germline, CDR1 is SGHNT and CDR2 YYREEE (reference sequence). V lost 4 bases, J lost 3 bases, and 17 bases lay in between. The CDR3: CASSQKQGGGYNEQFF. The CDR3 DNA sequence: TGTGCCAGCAGCCAAAAACAGGGGGGGGGCTACAATGAGCAGTTCTTC.

The rearrangement joins TRBV5-1 to TRBJ2-7; 11 bases map to TRBD2. The germline V gene has CDR1 SGHRS and CDR2 YFSETQ. V lost 4 bases, J lost 7 bases, and 16 bases stayed unmatched. This CDR3 has 17 amino acids. The CDR3 reads CASSPQLTSGEYNEQYF. The CDR3 nucleotides are TGCGCCAGCAGCCCTCAATTGACTAGCGGGGAATACAATGAGCAGTACTTC. The whole variable domain, filled in from reference TRBV5-1 and TRBJ2-7, reads KAGVTQTPRYLIKTRGQQVTLSCSPISGHRSVSWYQQTPGQGLQFLFEYFSETQRNKGNFPGRFSGRQFSNSRSEMNVSTLELGDSALYLCASSPQLTSGEYNEQYFGPGTRLTVT.

The gene calls are TRBV4-1 and TRBJ2-2, with TRBD1 as a possible D gene (6 bases). Germline V gives CDR1 MGHRA, CDR2 YSYEKL. With 4 bases removed from V and 3 bases from J, the gap between germline ends came to 15 bases. The CDR3 extends over 16 amino acids. This chain's CDR3 is CASSPRGYGDTGELFF. The CDR3 region has the DNA TGCGCCAGCAGCCCCAGGGGTTACGGCGACACCGGGGAGCTGTTTTTT.